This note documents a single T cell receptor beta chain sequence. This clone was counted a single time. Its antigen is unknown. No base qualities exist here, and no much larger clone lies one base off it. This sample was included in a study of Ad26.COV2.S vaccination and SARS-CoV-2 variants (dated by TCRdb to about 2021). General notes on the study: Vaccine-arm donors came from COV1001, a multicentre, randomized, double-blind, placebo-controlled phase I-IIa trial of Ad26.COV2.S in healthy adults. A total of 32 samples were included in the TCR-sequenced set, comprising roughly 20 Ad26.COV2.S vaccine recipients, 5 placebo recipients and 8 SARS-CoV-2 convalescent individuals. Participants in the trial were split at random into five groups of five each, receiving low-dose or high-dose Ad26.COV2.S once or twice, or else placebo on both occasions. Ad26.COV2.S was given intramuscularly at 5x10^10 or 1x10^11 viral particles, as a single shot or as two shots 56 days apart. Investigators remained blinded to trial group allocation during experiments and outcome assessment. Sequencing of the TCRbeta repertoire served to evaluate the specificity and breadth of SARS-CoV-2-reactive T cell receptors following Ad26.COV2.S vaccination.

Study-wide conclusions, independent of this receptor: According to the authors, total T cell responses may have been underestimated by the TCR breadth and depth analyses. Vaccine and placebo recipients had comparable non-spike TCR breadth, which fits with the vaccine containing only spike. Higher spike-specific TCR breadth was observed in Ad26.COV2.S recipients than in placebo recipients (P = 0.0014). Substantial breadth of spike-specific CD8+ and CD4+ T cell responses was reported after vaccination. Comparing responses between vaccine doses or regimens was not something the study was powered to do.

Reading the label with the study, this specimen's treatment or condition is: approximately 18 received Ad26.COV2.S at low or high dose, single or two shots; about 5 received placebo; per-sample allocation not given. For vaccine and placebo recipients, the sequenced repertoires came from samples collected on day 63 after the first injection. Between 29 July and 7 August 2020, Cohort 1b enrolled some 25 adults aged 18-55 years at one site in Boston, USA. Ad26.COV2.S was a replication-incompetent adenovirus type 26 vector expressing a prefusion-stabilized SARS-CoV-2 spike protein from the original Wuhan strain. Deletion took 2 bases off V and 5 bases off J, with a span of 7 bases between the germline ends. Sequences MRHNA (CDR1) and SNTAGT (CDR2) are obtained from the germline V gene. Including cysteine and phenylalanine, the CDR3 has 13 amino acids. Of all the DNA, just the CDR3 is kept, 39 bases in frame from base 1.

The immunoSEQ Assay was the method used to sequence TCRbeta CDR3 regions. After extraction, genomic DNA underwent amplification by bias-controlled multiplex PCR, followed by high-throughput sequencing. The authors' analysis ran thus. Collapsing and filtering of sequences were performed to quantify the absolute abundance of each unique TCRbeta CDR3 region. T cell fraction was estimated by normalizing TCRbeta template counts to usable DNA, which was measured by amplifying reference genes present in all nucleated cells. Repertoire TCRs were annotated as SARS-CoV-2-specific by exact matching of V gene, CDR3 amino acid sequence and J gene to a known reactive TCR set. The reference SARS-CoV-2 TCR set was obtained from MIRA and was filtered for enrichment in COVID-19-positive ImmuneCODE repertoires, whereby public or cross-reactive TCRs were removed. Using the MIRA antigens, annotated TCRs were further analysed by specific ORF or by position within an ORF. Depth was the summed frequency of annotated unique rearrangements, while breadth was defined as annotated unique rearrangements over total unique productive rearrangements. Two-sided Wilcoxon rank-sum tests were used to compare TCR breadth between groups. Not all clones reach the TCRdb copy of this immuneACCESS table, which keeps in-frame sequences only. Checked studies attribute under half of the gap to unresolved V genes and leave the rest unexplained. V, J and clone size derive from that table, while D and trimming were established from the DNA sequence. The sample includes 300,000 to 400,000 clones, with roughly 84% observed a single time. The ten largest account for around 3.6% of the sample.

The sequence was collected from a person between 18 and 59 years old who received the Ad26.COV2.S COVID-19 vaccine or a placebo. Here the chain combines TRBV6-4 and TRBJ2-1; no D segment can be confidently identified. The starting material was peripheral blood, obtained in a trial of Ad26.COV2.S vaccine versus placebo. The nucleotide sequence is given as TGTGCCAGCAGTGACACGACCAACAATGAGCAGTTCTTC. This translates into CASSDTTNNEQFF.